These T cell receptor beta chains were read from a single sample in a study of blood T cells in healthy people across ages. TCRdb reprocessed the 5' RACE reads with MiXCR, giving one entry per CDR3 protein. The sample has 730,000 or so distinct CDR3 sequences; roughly 44% are singletons. The source material was blood. Every receptor here comes from a woman aged 55-70 years in good health. Each CDR3 is given with its conserved first and last residue. D genes are given only for firm matches. Not all rows give a size; the values are once, few, many and, for expanded clones, a class.

j_call cdr3_length clone_size d_call v_call cdr3_aa cdr3_nt
TRBJ1-1 15 few - TRBV7-2 CASSPRTLPNTEAFF TGTGCCAGCAGCCCCCGGACTTTACCGAACACTGAAGCTTTCTTT
TRBJ1-6 14 - - TRBV5-1 CASSLSDRSSPLHF TGCGCCAGCAGCTTGTCGGACAGAAGTTCACCCCTCCACTTT
TRBJ2-1 15 few - TRBV20-1 CSASLARQGGNEQFF TGCAGTGCTAGTTTAGCCCGACAGGGAGGCAATGAGCAGTTCTTC
TRBJ2-6 16 once - TRBV7-9 CASSPSLASGANVLTF TGTGCCAGCAGCCCAAGTCTCGCCTCTGGGGCCAACGTCCTGACTTTC
TRBJ2-1 15 - TRBD1 TRBV20-1 CSARAVRDRYNEQFF TGCAGTGCTAGAGCTGTAAGGGACAGGTACAATGAGCAGTTCTTC
TRBJ2-5 16 few TRBD2 TRBV2 CASSGTSGRIQETQYF TGTGCCAGCAGTGGGACTAGTGGGAGGATACAAGAGACCCAGTACTTC
TRBJ2-7 13 - - TRBV7-3 CASSLTRGNEQYF TGTGCCAGCAGCTTAACGCGGGGTAACGAGCAGTACTTC
TRBJ2-7 13 - - TRBV7-9 CASSLMPHNEQYF TGTGCCAGCAGCTTAATGCCTCACAATGAGCAGTACTTC
TRBJ2-3 16 - - TRBV12-3/TRBV12-4 CASNYLTGTPRDTQYF TGTGCCAGCAATTATTTAACCGGGACCCCACGAGATACGCAGTATTTT
TRBJ2-7 15 - TRBD2 TRBV6-2/TRBV6-3 CASSYRTSAIYEQYF TGTGCCAGCAGTTACCGGACTAGCGCGATCTACGAGCAGTACTTC
TRBJ2-3 17 few - TRBV5-1 CASSLTPETLSTDTQYF TGCGCCAGCAGCTTGACACCCGAGACGCTCAGCACAGATACGCAGTATTTT
TRBJ2-3 16 - - TRBV3-1 CASSQVRGWGTDTQYF TGTGCCAGCAGCCAAGTAAGGGGATGGGGCACAGATACGCAGTATTTT
TRBJ2-1 15 - TRBD1 TRBV19 CASSIPGGPYNEQFF TGTGCCAGTAGTATTCCAGGGGGACCCTACAATGAGCAGTTCTTC
TRBJ1-4 12 - - TRBV18 CASSLTDEKLFF TGTGCCAGCTCCCTAACGGATGAAAAACTGTTTTTT
TRBJ1-2 14 - TRBD1 TRBV28 CASSFSGGAGGYTF TGTGCCAGCAGTTTTTCAGGGGGCGCGGGTGGCTACACCTTC
TRBJ2-3 16 - TRBD2 TRBV12-3/TRBV12-4 CASSPGTRASTDTQYF TGTGCCAGCAGCCCAGGGACTAGAGCCAGCACGGATACGCAGTATTTT
TRBJ1-2 13 - - TRBV29-1 CSSAGGPLDGYTF TGCAGCTCCGCTGGGGGTCCTCTGGATGGCTACACCTTC